Sequencing of this T cell receptor (beta chain) was carried out in a study of cytomegalovirus exposure and HLA in healthy donors. V trimming: 1 base; J trimming: 0 bases; junction bases outside the gene matches: 5. Germline assignment: CDR1 SNHLY and CDR2 FYNNEI. This CDR3 comprises 17 residues. Healthy donors of bone marrow made up the group. It was with 60 Vbeta and 13 Jbeta primers that the PCR ran. Sequencing was performed with immunoSEQ multiplex PCR; in TCRdb, only in-frame clones are kept and a portion is missing. In the table there are some 92,000 clones, approximately 79% of which are singletons.

Sequences were obtained from PBMCs. V is TRBV2 and J is TRBJ1-4; 7 bases align to TRBD1. This TCR was recovered from a man aged 30 to 39 in good health and CMV-seronegative. The chain's CDR3 is CASSEGGQLSTNEKLFF. The CDR3 coding sequence is TGTGCCAGCAGTGAAGGGGGACAGTTATCAACTAATGAAAAACTGTTTTTT.